This T cell receptor (beta chain) was retrieved from a study of early stage breast cancer tumors. Turning to the study itself: About 70% of the 16 invasive tumors were ER+, PR+ and HER2-. The ER+/PR+/HER2- tumors included 7 or 8 ductal and four lobular carcinomas.

The germline V gene has CDR1 SGHTS and CDR2 YDEGEE. The CDR3 runs to 16 residues. The trim removed 0 bases at V and 1 base at J, leaving 2 bases unmatched. Each sample had two DNA replicates, approximately 0.49 ug blood or 1.5 ug tissue. Sequenced by immunoSEQ multiplex PCR; TCRdb stores in-frame clones only, minus some. The table shows around 48,000 clones, with around 90% occurring only once. The chain is built from TRBV5-8 and TRBJ2-5, with 11 positions matching TRBD2. The clonotype was recovered from a person between 65 and 79 years old with breast cancer. The source material was blood. This CDR3 reads CASSLGTSGFQETQYF. CDR3 in DNA: TGTGCCAGCAGCTTGGGGACTAGCGGGTTCCAAGAGACCCAGTACTTC.